This is a list of T cell receptor beta chains from one sample in a study of chemoradiotherapy in HPV16-positive cancers. Libraries were prepared by immunoSEQ multiplex PCR; TCRdb keeps only in-frame clonotypes and omits some of them. Among 20,000 to 25,000 clones listed, 70% to 90% were seen once. The sequencing here drew on blood, taken from a patient who underwent chemoradiotherapy. Receptors were obtained from a human donor with HPV-associated anogenital cancer. Both conserved end residues are part of each CDR3. D genes are given only for firm matches. Only part of the rows carry a size: once, few, many, or a class if the clone is expanded.

d_call	clone_size	j_call	v_call	cdr3_aa	cdr3_nt
.	.	TRBJ1-2	TRBV7-3	CASSLPGGDNYGYTF	TGTGCCAGCAGCCTCCCCGGGGGGGATAACTATGGCTACACCTTC
TRBD1	few	TRBJ1-2	TRBV7-9	CASSQATGYTNYGYTF	TGTGCCAGCAGTCAGGCGACAGGGTATACTAACTATGGCTACACCTTC
TRBD2	.	TRBJ2-3	TRBV5-4	CASSGGGDADTQYF	TGTGCCAGCTCCGGCGGGGGGGACGCAGATACGCAGTATTTT
.	.	TRBJ2-7	TRBV25-1	CASSAQGPYEQYF	TGTGCCAGCAGCGCACAGGGACCCTACGAGCAGTACTTC
TRBD2	.	TRBJ2-5	TRBV7-8	CASSARTSGREYQETQYF	TGTGCCAGCAGCGCCCGGACTAGCGGGAGGGAGTACCAAGAGACCCAGTACTTC
TRBD1	.	TRBJ1-1	TRBV6-5	CASSWTGRNTEAFF	TGTGCCAGCAGTTGGACAGGGAGGAACACTGAAGCTTTCTTT
.	.	TRBJ2-3	TRBV4-3	CASSQDRESTDTQYF	TGCGCCAGCAGCCAAGATAGGGAGAGCACAGATACGCAGTATTTT
.	medium-sized	TRBJ2-1	TRBV29-1	CSVDVTPEQFF	TGCAGCGTTGATGTAACTCCTGAGCAGTTCTTC
TRBD1	.	TRBJ2-7	TRBV7-9	CASSSPPRDRKSYEQYF	TGTGCCAGCAGCTCGCCCCCCCGGGACAGGAAAAGTTACGAGCAGTACTTC
TRBD2	once	TRBJ2-7	TRBV6-5	CASTRGGEQYF	TGTGCCAGCACACGGGGGGGCGAGCAGTACTTC
.	.	TRBJ1-1	TRBV7-6	CASSIRGANTEAFF	TGTGCCAGCAGCATTCGAGGGGCGAACACTGAAGCTTTCTTT
.	.	TRBJ2-5	TRBV28	CASNLSPQTQETQYF	TGTGCCAGCAACCTTTCACCCCAGACTCAAGAGACCCAGTACTTC
.	.	TRBJ2-7	TRBV10-3	CAISDATGPTPRQYF	TGTGCCATCAGTGATGCGACAGGACCAACTCCTAGACAGTACTTC
.	.	TRBJ2-5	TRBV5-6	CASRTGMQETQYF	TGTGCCAGCAGGACGGGAATGCAAGAGACCCAGTACTTC
TRBD2	.	TRBJ2-5	TRBV7-6	CASSLDPAGELGETQYF	TGTGCCAGCAGCTTAGACCCAGCGGGGGAACTCGGTGAGACCCAGTACTTC
TRBD1	.	TRBJ1-6	TRBV2	CASRTGTGAYNSPLHF	TGTGCCAGCAGAACCGGGACAGGGGCTTATAATTCACCCCTCCACTTT
.	.	TRBJ1-1	TRBV6-5	CASSYSIGSAEAFF	TGTGCCAGCAGTTACTCGATTGGCAGCGCTGAAGCTTTCTTT
.	.	TRBJ2-5	TRBV6-1	CASSEREGPQETQYF	TGTGCCAGCAGTGAAAGAGAGGGACCCCAAGAGACCCAGTACTTC
.	.	TRBJ2-3	TRBV6-4	CASGAGHTDTQYF	TGTGCCAGCGGGGCCGGACACACAGATACGCAGTATTTT
.	.	TRBJ1-1	TRBV5-8	CASSTQGNTEAFF	TGTGCCAGCAGTACACAGGGGAACACTGAAGCTTTCTTT
TRBD2	few	TRBJ2-1	TRBV6-8	CASRRGLAEFF	TGTGCCAGCAGACGCGGACTAGCGGAGTTCTTC
TRBD2	once	TRBJ2-3	TRBV6-6	CASSDPSGGALDTQYF	TGTGCCAGCAGCGACCCTAGCGGGGGGGCCTTAGATACGCAGTATTTT
.	.	TRBJ1-2	TRBV5-6	CASSLATGAGYGYTF	TGTGCCAGCAGCTTGGCCACGGGGGCAGGCTATGGCTACACCTTC
.	.	TRBJ2-1	TRBV5-1	CASSLKGEVSYNEQFF	TGCGCCAGCAGCTTGAAGGGGGAGGTCTCCTACAATGAGCAGTTCTTC
.	.	TRBJ2-2	TRBV7-2	CASSLAPGANTGELFF	TGTGCCAGCAGCCTAGCCCCAGGGGCGAACACCGGGGAGCTGTTTTTT
.	.	TRBJ2-3	TRBV7-9	CASSSRAARDTQYF	TGTGCCAGCAGCTCTAGGGCCGCACGGGATACGCAGTATTTT
.	.	TRBJ2-5	TRBV6-5	CASSRNPDGQETQYF	TGTGCCAGCAGCCGAAATCCGGACGGCCAAGAGACCCAGTACTTC
TRBD2	.	TRBJ2-1	TRBV7-3	CASSAIAGEESGEQFF	TGTGCCAGCAGCGCTATAGCGGGAGAAGAGTCGGGTGAGCAGTTCTTC
.	.	TRBJ2-7	TRBV27	CASSFWPRTVEDEQYF	TGTGCCAGCAGTTTCTGGCCCAGGACCGTCGAGGACGAGCAGTACTTC
TRBD1	few	TRBJ1-1	TRBV6-1	CASRADRWATEAFF	TGTGCCAGCAGAGCGGACAGGTGGGCCACTGAAGCTTTCTTT
TRBD1	.	TRBJ2-1	TRBV6-6	CASRVGRGGYEQFF	TGTGCCAGCAGGGTGGGACGAGGGGGCTATGAGCAGTTCTTC
TRBD2	.	TRBJ2-7	TRBV4-1	CASSLGGGGAGEQYF	TGCGCCAGCAGCCTTGGTGGCGGGGGGGCCGGAGAGCAGTACTTC
.	.	TRBJ2-1	TRBV5-1	CASSSSVNPSYNEQFF	TGCGCCAGCAGTTCTAGCGTCAACCCCTCCTACAATGAGCAGTTCTTC
.	.	TRBJ1-3	TRBV10-3	CAIRPPSGNTIYF	TGTGCCATCAGACCGCCCTCTGGAAACACCATATATTTT
.	.	TRBJ1-6	TRBV7-2	CASSLEGGRPNSPLHF	TGTGCCAGCAGCTTAGAGGGGGGACGGCCAAATTCACCCCTCCACTTT
TRBD1	.	TRBJ2-1	TRBV6-5	CASRPGQGANNEQFF	TGTGCCAGCAGGCCGGGACAGGGGGCCAACAATGAGCAGTTCTTC
TRBD1	.	TRBJ1-1	TRBV5-1	CASSLTGRTEAFF	TGCGCCAGCAGCCTGACAGGGAGGACTGAAGCTTTCTTT
TRBD1	.	TRBJ1-5	TRBV5-4	CASSLGQGAGQPQHF	TGTGCCAGCAGCCTCGGACAGGGGGCAGGACAGCCCCAGCATTTT
TRBD1	.	TRBJ1-5	TRBV5-1	CASSPWDRWTQPQHF	TGCGCCAGCAGCCCCTGGGACAGATGGACGCAGCCCCAGCATTTT
TRBD1	.	TRBJ1-2	TRBV18	CASSPIQGAPGGYTF	TGTGCCAGCTCACCAATCCAGGGGGCCCCGGGGGGCTACACCTTC
TRBD1	.	TRBJ2-2	TRBV5-1	CASSLRDRGSLPGELFF	TGCGCCAGCAGCCTCCGGGACAGGGGGTCTTTGCCCGGGGAGCTGTTTTTT
.	.	TRBJ2-7	TRBV19	CASSISGPSYEQYF	TGTGCCAGTAGTATAAGCGGACCCTCCTACGAGCAGTACTTC
TRBD2	.	TRBJ2-6	TRBV9	CASSVEAGATSGANVLTF	TGTGCCAGCAGCGTAGAAGCGGGGGCCACCTCTGGGGCCAACGTCCTGACTTTC
.	medium-sized	TRBJ1-3	TRBV30	CAWSVAVAGTIYF	TGTGCCTGGAGTGTAGCGGTAGCGGGAACCATATATTTT
.	.	TRBJ2-1	TRBV6-4	CASSDRLAGEQFF	TGTGCCAGCAGTGACAGGCTAGCCGGTGAGCAGTTCTTC
.	.	TRBJ1-2	TRBV18	CASSPSPGEFYGYTF	TGTGCCAGCTCGCCTTCCCCAGGTGAATTCTATGGCTACACCTTC
.	.	TRBJ2-4	TRBV18	CASSPRESLGNIQYF	TGTGCCAGCTCACCACGTGAGAGTTTGGGGAACATTCAGTACTTC
TRBD1	.	TRBJ1-5	TRBV29-1	CSVVEGASNQPQHF	TGCAGCGTTGTAGAGGGGGCTAGCAATCAGCCCCAGCATTTT
.	once	TRBJ1-1	TRBV7-2	CASSLAPPGTSLLGAFF	TGTGCCAGCAGCTTAGCACCCCCCGGGACATCACTCCTTGGAGCTTTCTTT